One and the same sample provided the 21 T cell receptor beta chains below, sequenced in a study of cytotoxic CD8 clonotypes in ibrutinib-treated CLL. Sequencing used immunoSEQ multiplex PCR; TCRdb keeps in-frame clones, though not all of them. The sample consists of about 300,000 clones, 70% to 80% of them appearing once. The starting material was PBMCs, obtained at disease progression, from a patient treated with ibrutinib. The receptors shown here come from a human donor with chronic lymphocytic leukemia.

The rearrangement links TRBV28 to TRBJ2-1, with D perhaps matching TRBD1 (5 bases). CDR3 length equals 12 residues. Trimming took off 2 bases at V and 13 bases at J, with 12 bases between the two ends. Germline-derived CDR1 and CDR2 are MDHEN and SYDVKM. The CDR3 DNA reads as TGTGCCAGCAGTTTAAAAGGGGATCGCCAGTTCTTC. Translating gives CASSLKGDRQFF. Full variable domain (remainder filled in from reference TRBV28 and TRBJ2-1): DVKVTQSSRYLVKRTGEKVFLECVQDMDHENMFWYRQDPGLGLRLIYFSYDVKMKEKGDIPEGYSVSREKKERFSLILESASTNQTSMYLCASSLKGDRQFFGPGTRLTVL.

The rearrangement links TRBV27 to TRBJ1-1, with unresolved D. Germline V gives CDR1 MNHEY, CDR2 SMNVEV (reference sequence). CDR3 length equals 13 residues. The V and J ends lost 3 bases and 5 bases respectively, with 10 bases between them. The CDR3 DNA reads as TGTGCCAGCAGTTTCCTGTGGGCTACTGAAGCTTTCTTT. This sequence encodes CASSFLWATEAFF.

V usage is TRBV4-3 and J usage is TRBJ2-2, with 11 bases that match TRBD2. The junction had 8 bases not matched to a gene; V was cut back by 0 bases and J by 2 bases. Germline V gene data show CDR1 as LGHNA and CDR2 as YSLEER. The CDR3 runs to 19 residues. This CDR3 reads CASSQEEVAGGPNTGELFF. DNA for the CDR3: TGCGCCAGCAGCCAAGAAGAGGTAGCGGGAGGGCCCAACACCGGGGAGCTGTTTTTT.

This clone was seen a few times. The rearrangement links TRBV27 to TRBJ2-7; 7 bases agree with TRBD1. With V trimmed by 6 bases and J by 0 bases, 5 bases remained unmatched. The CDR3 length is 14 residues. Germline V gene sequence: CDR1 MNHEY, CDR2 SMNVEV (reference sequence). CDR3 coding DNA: TGTGCCAGCAGGATCAGGGGGAGCTCCTACGAGCAGTACTTC. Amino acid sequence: CASRIRGSSYEQYF.

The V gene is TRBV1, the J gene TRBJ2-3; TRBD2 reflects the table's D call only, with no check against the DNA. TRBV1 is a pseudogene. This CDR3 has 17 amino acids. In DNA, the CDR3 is TGCACCAGCAGCCTTAGGAGTGGTGGGACTAGCACAGATACGCAGTATTTT. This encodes CTSSLRSGGTSTDTQYF.

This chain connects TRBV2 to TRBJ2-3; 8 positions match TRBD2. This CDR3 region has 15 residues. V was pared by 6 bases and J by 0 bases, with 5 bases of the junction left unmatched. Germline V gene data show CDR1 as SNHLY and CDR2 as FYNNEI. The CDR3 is CASSHTSGSTDTQYF. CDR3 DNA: TGTGCCAGCAGCCACACTAGCGGTAGCACAGATACGCAGTATTTT.

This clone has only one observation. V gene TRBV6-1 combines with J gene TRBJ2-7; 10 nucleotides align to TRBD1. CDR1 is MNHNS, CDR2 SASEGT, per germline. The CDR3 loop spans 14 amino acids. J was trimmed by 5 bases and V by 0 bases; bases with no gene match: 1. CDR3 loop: CASSEAGQGDEQYF. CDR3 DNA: TGTGCCAGCAGTGAAGCTGGACAGGGGGACGAGCAGTACTTC.

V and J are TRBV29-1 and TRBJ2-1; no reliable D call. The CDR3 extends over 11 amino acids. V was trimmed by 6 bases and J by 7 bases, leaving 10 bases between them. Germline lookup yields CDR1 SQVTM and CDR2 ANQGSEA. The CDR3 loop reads CSVDAWNEQFF. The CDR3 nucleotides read TGCAGCGTGGACGCCTGGAATGAGCAGTTCTTC.

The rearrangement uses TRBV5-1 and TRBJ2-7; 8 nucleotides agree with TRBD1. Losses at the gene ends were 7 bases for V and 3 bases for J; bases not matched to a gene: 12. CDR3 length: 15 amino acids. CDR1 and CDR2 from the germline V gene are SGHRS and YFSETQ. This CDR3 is CASRNRQGSGYEQYF. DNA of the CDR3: TGCGCCAGCCGAAACCGACAGGGGTCAGGCTACGAGCAGTACTTC.

The CDR3 nucleotides are TGTGCCAGCAGTTACTCGCCTAGCGGGGTTAATGAGCAGTTCTTC. This gives the protein CASSYSPSGVNEQFF. This sequence joins TRBV6-5 and TRBJ2-1, with 9 bases matching TRBD2. V shed 0 bases and J 7 bases; nucleotides not matched to a gene: 4. The CDR3 is 15 amino acids. Germline lookup yields CDR1 MNHEY and CDR2 SVGAGI.

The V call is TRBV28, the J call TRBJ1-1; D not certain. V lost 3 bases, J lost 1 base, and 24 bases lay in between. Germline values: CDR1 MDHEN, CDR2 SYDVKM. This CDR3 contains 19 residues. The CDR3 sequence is CASSFYGVEGLRANTEAFF. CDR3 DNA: TGTGCCAGCAGTTTTTACGGGGTTGAAGGGTTGAGGGCGAACACTGAAGCTTTCTTT.

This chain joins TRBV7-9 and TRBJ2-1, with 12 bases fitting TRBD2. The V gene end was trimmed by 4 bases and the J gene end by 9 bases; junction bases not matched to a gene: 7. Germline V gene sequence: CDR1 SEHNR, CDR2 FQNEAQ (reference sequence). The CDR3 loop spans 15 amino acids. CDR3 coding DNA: TGTGCCAGCAGCTCGTGGGGGACTAGCGGGCTTGAGCAGTTCTTC. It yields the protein CASSSWGTSGLEQFF.

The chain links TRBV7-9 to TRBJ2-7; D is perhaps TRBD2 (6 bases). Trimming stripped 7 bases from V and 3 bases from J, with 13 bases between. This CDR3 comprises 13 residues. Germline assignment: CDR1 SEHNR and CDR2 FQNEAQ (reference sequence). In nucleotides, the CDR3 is TGTGCCAGCAACCGCTTGACTAGCTACGAGCAGTACTTC. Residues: CASNRLTSYEQYF.

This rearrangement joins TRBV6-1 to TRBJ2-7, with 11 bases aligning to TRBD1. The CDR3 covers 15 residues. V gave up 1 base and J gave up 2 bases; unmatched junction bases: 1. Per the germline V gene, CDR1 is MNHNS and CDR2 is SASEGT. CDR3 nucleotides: TGTGCCAGCAGTGAAGGGACAGGGGGCCCCTACGAGCAGTACTTC. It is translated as CASSEGTGGPYEQYF.

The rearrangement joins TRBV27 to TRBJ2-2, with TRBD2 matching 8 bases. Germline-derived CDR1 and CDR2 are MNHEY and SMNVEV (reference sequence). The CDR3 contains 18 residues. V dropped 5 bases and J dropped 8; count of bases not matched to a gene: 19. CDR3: CASSPPPREVGIKGELFF. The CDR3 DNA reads TGTGCCAGCAGTCCCCCCCCGCGGGAGGTCGGCATCAAAGGGGAGCTGTTTTTT.

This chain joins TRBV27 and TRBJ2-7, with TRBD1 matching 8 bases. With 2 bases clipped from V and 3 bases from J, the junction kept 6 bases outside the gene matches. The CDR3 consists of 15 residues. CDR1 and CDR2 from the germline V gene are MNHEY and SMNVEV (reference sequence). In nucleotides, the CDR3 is TGTGCCAGCAGTTTAAAAGGGGACAGGTACTACGAGCAGTACTTC. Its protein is CASSLKGDRYYEQYF.

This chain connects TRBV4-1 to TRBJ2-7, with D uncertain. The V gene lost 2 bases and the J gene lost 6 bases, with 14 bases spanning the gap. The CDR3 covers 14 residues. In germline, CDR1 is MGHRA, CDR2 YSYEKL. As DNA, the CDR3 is TGCGCCAGCAGCCAAATCTCCTTAGGTTCCGAGCAGTACTTC. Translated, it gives CASSQISLGSEQYF.

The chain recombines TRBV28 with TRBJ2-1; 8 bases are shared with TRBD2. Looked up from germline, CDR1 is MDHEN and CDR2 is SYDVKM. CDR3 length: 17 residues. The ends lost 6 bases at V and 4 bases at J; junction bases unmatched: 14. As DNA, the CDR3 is TGTGCCAGCAGCCCTTTGGGAAGCGGGAGAGGGTACAATGAGCAGTTCTTC. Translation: CASSPLGSGRGYNEQFF.

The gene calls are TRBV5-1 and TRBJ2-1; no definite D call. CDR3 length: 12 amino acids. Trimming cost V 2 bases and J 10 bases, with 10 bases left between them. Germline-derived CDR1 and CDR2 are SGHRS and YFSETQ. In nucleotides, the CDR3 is TGCGCCAGCAGCTTTGGAAGCAGGGAGCAGTTCTTC. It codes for CASSFGSREQFF.

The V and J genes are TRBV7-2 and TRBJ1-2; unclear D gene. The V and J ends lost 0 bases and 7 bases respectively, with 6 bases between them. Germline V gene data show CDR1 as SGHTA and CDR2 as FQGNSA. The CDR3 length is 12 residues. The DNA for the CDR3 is TGTGCCAGCAGCTTAGCGGAAGGTGGCTACACCTTC. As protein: CASSLAEGGYTF.

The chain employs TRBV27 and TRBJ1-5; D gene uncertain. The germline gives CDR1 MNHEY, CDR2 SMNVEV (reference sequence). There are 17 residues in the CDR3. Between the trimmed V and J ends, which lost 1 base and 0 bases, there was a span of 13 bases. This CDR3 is CASSLLGSGYSNQPQHF. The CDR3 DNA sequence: TGTGCCAGCAGTTTATTGGGTTCGGGCTATAGCAATCAGCCCCAGCATTTT.